This T cell receptor beta chain originates from a study of CD8+ T cells in alopecia areata. Reverse transcription of extracted RNA yielded cDNA, which provided the sequencing template. The table came from immunoSEQ multiplex PCR; TCRdb's copy has only in-frame clones and leaves some out. The table has around 160,000 clones, 47% seen once. This sequence was found in a human donor with alopecia areata. Specimen: CD4+ T cells sorted from blood.

CDR3 sequence: CASSSSGAQGVFLQFF. The DNA for the CDR3 is TGTGCCAGCAGTTCCTCTGGGGCACAGGGGGTGTTTTTACAGTTCTTC. This rearrangement joins TRBV27 to TRBJ2-1, with 8 positions matching TRBD1. The germline gives CDR1 MNHEY, CDR2 SMNVEV (reference sequence). Trimming took 4 bases from V and 13 from J; bases not matched to a gene: 18. The CDR3 is 16 amino acids.